The rows below give T cell receptor beta chains drawn from one sample of a study of blood T cell repertoires in COVID-19. The assay was immunoSEQ multiplex PCR, and TCRdb's table has in-frame clones only and misses some. Here the sample spans fewer than 65,000 clones, 75% to 90% being singletons. The sequenced sample consisted of peripheral blood. Receptor source: a human donor with acute or convalescent COVID-19. The donor label of this sample is uncertain. Each CDR3 is given with its conserved first and last residue. Fields, in order: CDR3 length, D gene, J gene, V gene, clone size, CDR3 DNA, CDR3 protein. A D gene is named only where the DNA matches it firmly. The listing skips clone size in some rows; elsewhere it reads once, few, many or a size class.

15,-,TRBJ2-4,TRBV24-1,-,TGTGCCACCAGTGATGCAGGTGGAGGAAAAAACATTCAGTACTTC,CATSDAGGGKNIQYF
14,TRBD1,TRBJ2-5,TRBV7-2,-,TGTGCCAGCAGCCGGACAGGGGTACAAGAGACCCAGTACTTC,CASSRTGVQETQYF
16,TRBD2,TRBJ2-7,TRBV3-1/TRBV3-2,few,TGTGCCAGCAGCCAAGAAGGGACTAGCGGGAGTCACGAGCAGTACTTC,CASSQEGTSGSHEQYF
13,-,TRBJ2-3,TRBV2,-,TGTGCCAGCAGCACTACTAGGTCAGATACGCAGTATTTT,CASSTTRSDTQYF
17,TRBD1,TRBJ1-3,TRBV19,-,TGTGCCAGTAGTGTTCTCAGGGGGCCTTCCTCTGGAAACACCATATATTTT,CASSVLRGPSSGNTIYF
16,TRBD1,TRBJ2-3,TRBV5-1,-,TGCGCCAGCAGCTGGCCCCCGGGACAGGGGTTTGATACGCAGTATTTT,CASSWPPGQGFDTQYF
13,TRBD2,TRBJ2-2,TRBV10-3,-,TGTGCCGGGCGGGAGGGCCTCACCGGGGAGCTGTTTTTT,CAGREGLTGELFF
15,TRBD1,TRBJ2-7,TRBV28,-,TGTGCCAGCAGTTTCCCGGGACAGGGGGCGAGTGAGCAGTACTTC,CASSFPGQGASEQYF
13,-,TRBJ2-5,TRBV3-1/TRBV3-2,-,TGTGCCAGCAGCCAAGGGGCAATAGAGACCCAGTACTTC,CASSQGAIETQYF
12,-,TRBJ1-4,TRBV24-1,-,TGTGCCACCAGTGATGCCCGCTCGCGACTGTTTTTT,CATSDARSRLFF
13,-,TRBJ1-2,TRBV3-1/TRBV3-2,-,TGTGCCAGCAGCCAAGATCAGGGGTACGGCTACACCTTC,CASSQDQGYGYTF
16,TRBD1,TRBJ1-2,TRBV2,-,TGTGCCAGCCGCGGCAAGGCAGGGGGCTTGTACTATGGCTACACCTTC,CASRGKAGGLYYGYTF
16,TRBD1,TRBJ2-5,TRBV19,once,TGTGCCAGTAGTATAGTGTACAGGGGGCGAGGGGAGACCCAGTACTTC,CASSIVYRGRGETQYF
14,-,TRBJ1-4,TRBV19,-,TGTGCCAGTAGTCCCCCGGGATCAGAAGAAAAACTGTTTTTT,CASSPPGSEEKLFF
19,TRBD2,TRBJ2-2,TRBV2,-,TGTGCCAGCAGAGACCAGACTAGCGGGAGGGCCCGAGGTACCGGGGAGCTGTTTTTT,CASRDQTSGRARGTGELFF
13,-,TRBJ1-1,TRBV24-1,-,TGTGCCACCAGAGGGGGAAGAAACACTGAAGCTTTCTTT,CATRGGRNTEAFF
14,-,TRBJ1-3,TRBV5-1,-,TGCGCCAGCAGCTTCGGGTCCTCTGGAAACACCATATATTTT,CASSFGSSGNTIYF
15,TRBD1,TRBJ1-1,TRBV30,-,TGTGCCTGGAGGGGACAGGGGGCGATGAACACTGAAGCTTTCTTT,CAWRGQGAMNTEAFF
15,-,TRBJ1-1,TRBV28,-,TGTGCCAGCAGTGAACAGGGTAGAGGGAACACTGAAGCTTTCTTT,CASSEQGRGNTEAFF
16,-,TRBJ1-2,TRBV3-1/TRBV3-2,once,TGTGCCAGCAGCCCCTGGGGGGGTGACAACCCCTATGGCTACACCTTC,CASSPWGGDNPYGYTF
11,TRBD1,TRBJ1-2,TRBV30,-,TGTGCCTGGGACAGGGGACGAGGCTACACCTTC,CAWDRGRGYTF
14,TRBD1,TRBJ2-7,TRBV5-1,few,TGCGCCAGCAGCTCCACAGGGGGCTCCTACGAGCAGTACTTC,CASSSTGGSYEQYF
13,-,TRBJ1-2,TRBV25-1,-,TGTGCCAGCAGCCCCAGGGTTAACTATGGCTACACCTTC,CASSPRVNYGYTF
15,-,TRBJ2-3,TRBV13,-,TGTGCCAGCAGCTTCAGGGCCCAGCTGGGGGATACGCAGTATTTT,CASSFRAQLGDTQYF
18,TRBD2,TRBJ2-1,TRBV5-5,-,TGTGCCAGCAGCCCAGGGACTAGCGGGGGGCCCTTTGACAATGAGCAGTTCTTC,CASSPGTSGGPFDNEQFF
15,TRBD2,TRBJ2-3,TRBV3-1/TRBV3-2,-,TGTGCCAGCAGCCTAGCGGGGGATGGAACAGATACGCAGTATTTT,CASSLAGDGTDTQYF